The 30 T cell receptor beta chains given below trace back to one sample, sequenced in a study of blood T cell repertoires in COVID-19. Data came from immunoSEQ multiplex PCR; TCRdb stores just in-frame clones and leaves some out. The sample lists hundreds of thousands of clones, 80% to 90% occurring once. The sample taken for sequencing was PBMCs or T cells enriched from blood (not recorded which). The receptors derive from a man aged 25 to 40 who had recovered from COVID-19.

The genes are TRBV7-6 and TRBJ2-5, with 11 nucleotides matching TRBD1. V lost 8 bases, J lost 5 bases, and 16 bases stayed unmatched. CDR1 and CDR2 from the germline V gene are SGHVS and FNYEAQ. The CDR3 length is 17 residues. Written as DNA, the CDR3 is TGTGCCAGCGTCCACGACGGGGACAGGGGGTTGGGGGAGACCCAGTACTTC. Encoded protein: CASVHDGDRGLGETQYF.

The chain combines TRBV27 with TRBJ2-3; 7 bases fit TRBD2. J gave up 3 bases and V 10 bases, and 13 bases lay outside the gene matches. From germline, CDR1 is MNHEY and CDR2 SMNVEV (reference sequence). The CDR3 runs 15 residues. CDR3 DNA sequence: TGTGCCACCAAGCCTAGGGAGGGCCAGACAGATACGCAGTATTTT. Encoded protein: CATKPREGQTDTQYF.

With regard to this clone: The same CDR3 is also encoded by other DNA sequences in this sample. The J gene is TRBJ1-5, the V gene TRBV27; possible D gene TRBD1, 5 bases. Germline V gene sequence: CDR1 MNHEY, CDR2 SMNVEV (reference sequence). V dropped 2 bases and J dropped 5 bases, with 7 bases sitting between them. This CDR3 has 13 residues. This CDR3 is CASSLTGDQPQHF. The DNA of the CDR3 is TGTGCCAGCAGTTTAACGGGGGATCAGCCCCAGCATTTT.

The chain joins TRBV7-6 to TRBJ2-1, with a possible D match to TRBD1 (7 bases). This CDR3 has 15 amino acids. V lost 5 bases and J 1 base, leaving 12 bases between the germline ends. The V gene's germline CDR1 is SGHVS and CDR2 FNYEAQ. The CDR3 sequence: CASSRQGGSYNEQFF. CDR3 nucleotide sequence: TGTGCCAGCAGCAGACAGGGAGGTTCCTACAATGAGCAGTTCTTC.

The chain employs TRBV21-1 and TRBJ2-2; TRBD2, the table's D call, lacks a check against the DNA. TRBV21-1 is annotated as a pseudogene. The CDR3 spans 20 residues. The CDR3 spells CASSSPRGDSGSKGTGELFF. CDR3 bases: TGTGCCAGCAGCTCCCCCCGTGGCGATAGCGGGAGCAAGGGCACCGGGGAGCTGTTTTTT.

The chain carries TRBV5-1 and TRBJ2-2; 7 bases are a match to TRBD2. Trimming cost V 0 bases and J 6 bases; bases outside gene matches: 8. Germline loops: CDR1 SGHRS, CDR2 YFSETQ. The CDR3 is made up of 16 amino acids. The CDR3 nucleotides read TGCGCCAGCAGCTTGGCCGGGACTACCCGCGCCGGGGAGCTGTTTTTT. Translation: CASSLAGTTRAGELFF.

This clone was picked up one time. The CDR3 is CASTTGVNSPLHF. CDR3 DNA: TGTGCCAGCACGACAGGGGTTAATTCACCCCTCCACTTT. This rearrangement joins TRBV28 to TRBJ1-6, with TRBD1 matching over 8 bases. Germline CDR1 reads MDHEN; CDR2 reads SYDVKM. J gave up 6 bases and V 7 bases, and 2 bases lay outside the gene matches. The CDR3 runs to 13 residues.

V usage is TRBV6-5 and J usage is TRBJ2-7, with unresolved D. CDR3 length: 13 amino acids. V was shortened by 6 bases and J by 6 bases, with 15 bases between the two germline ends. Germline V lookup: CDR1 MNHEY, CDR2 SVGAGI. The CDR3 coding sequence is TGTGCCAGCAGAACCGGCCCAAAGCGCGAGCAGTACTTC. This translates into CASRTGPKREQYF.

The rearrangement joins TRBV5-4 to TRBJ2-7; D possibly corresponds to TRBD2 (6 bases). The ends were cut back, 6 bases at V and 3 bases at J, with 16 bases in the middle. Germline V gene lookup returns CDR1 SGHNT and CDR2 YYREEE (reference sequence). The CDR3 sequence is 14 residues long. CDR3 protein: CASTGSSERYEQYF. The CDR3 DNA is TGTGCCAGCACAGGATCTAGCGAGCGCTACGAGCAGTACTTC. The full variable domain, in which reference TRBV5-4 and TRBJ2-7 provide the parts outside the CDR3, is ETGVTQSPTHLIKTRGQQVTLRCSSQSGHNTVSWYQQALGQGPQFIFQYYREEENGRGNFPPRFSGLQFPNYSSELNVNALELDDSALYLCASTGSSERYEQYFGPGTRLTVT.

Notes on this clone: Given a much more abundant clone one base away, this may be a read error. V is TRBV7-9 and J is TRBJ1-5; 9 nucleotides align to TRBD1. With 3 bases clipped from V and 5 bases from J, the junction kept 2 bases outside the gene matches. The CDR3 loop spans 14 amino acids. Germline V lookup: CDR1 SEHNR, CDR2 FQNEAQ (reference sequence). CDR3 sequence reads: CASSLGTGHQPQHF. CDR3 coding DNA: TGTGCCAGCAGCTTGGGGACAGGGCATCAGCCCCAGCATTTT.

The sample holds a few counts of this clone. The V and J genes are TRBV5-6 and TRBJ1-2; a possible D gene is TRBD1 (6 bases). V lost 4 bases, J lost 2 bases, and 15 bases lay in between. This CDR3 has 15 amino acids. CDR1 and CDR2 (germline): SGHDT, YYEEEE. CDR3 sequence: CASSPSLTGNYGYTF. The CDR3 DNA sequence: TGTGCCAGCAGCCCATCTTTGACAGGAAACTATGGCTACACCTTC.

The chain carries TRBV7-8 and TRBJ2-1, with 12 positions matching TRBD2. Germline V CDR1 and CDR2: SGHVS, FQNEAQ. This CDR3 contains 12 residues. J lost 8 bases, V lost 9 bases, and 2 bases had no gene match. CDR3 loop: CASRTSGDEQFF. The CDR3 DNA reads TGTGCCAGTCGGACTAGCGGGGATGAGCAGTTCTTC.

The chain has TRBV2 and TRBJ2-1, with D perhaps TRBD1 (6 bases). This CDR3 contains 14 residues. Trimming stripped 5 bases from V and 3 bases from J, with 11 bases between. Looked up from germline, CDR1 is SNHLY and CDR2 is FYNNEI. Written as DNA, the CDR3 is TGTGCCAGCAGTTGGGACACTCACTACAATGAGCAGTTCTTC. It translates to CASSWDTHYNEQFF.

In this sample, this clone turned up once. The chain couples TRBV24-1 to TRBJ2-1, with 9 bases that match TRBD2. The CDR3 loop spans 14 amino acids. After removal of 5 bases from V and 6 bases from J, the junction contained 4 bases not matched to a gene. Germline assignment: CDR1 KGHDR and CDR2 SFDVKD. The CDR3 spells CATSGASGTNEQFF. DNA of the CDR3: TGTGCCACCAGTGGGGCTAGCGGGACCAATGAGCAGTTCTTC.

The chain joins TRBV7-3 to TRBJ2-1, with TRBD1 as a possible D gene (5 bases). The CDR3 loop spans 15 amino acids. The V gene's germline CDR1 is SGHTA and CDR2 FQGTGA. V was clipped by 2 bases and J by 6 bases, with 14 bases between them. The CDR3 here is CASSLAGFPSNEQFF. The CDR3, as DNA: TGTGCCAGCAGCTTAGCAGGGTTCCCAAGCAATGAGCAGTTCTTC.

This clone was picked up a small number of times. This rearrangement joins TRBV5-1 to TRBJ2-7; D is unresolved. This CDR3 is 15 amino acids long. The V end was cut by 3 bases, the J end by 0 bases, with 13 bases between. Looked up from germline, CDR1 is SGHRS and CDR2 is YFSETQ. DNA of the CDR3: TGCGCCAGCAGCTCTGGCATTACGTACTCCTACGAGCAGTACTTC. Translation: CASSSGITYSYEQYF.

The rearrangement links TRBV19 to TRBJ1-1, with no clear D. CDR3 length: 11 amino acids. V shed 8 bases and J shed 4 bases, with 8 bases lying between them. Per germline, CDR1 LNHDA and CDR2 SQIVND (reference sequence). As DNA, the CDR3 is TGTGCCAGTCTCAGAGGCACTGAAGCTTTCTTT. It encodes CASLRGTEAFF.

This sequence joins TRBV7-9 and TRBJ2-5, with 7 bases aligning to TRBD2. This CDR3 region has 16 residues. Losses at the gene ends were 2 bases for V and 2 bases for J; bases not matched to a gene: 8. Germline V gene data show CDR1 as SEHNR and CDR2 as FQNEAQ (reference sequence). The CDR3 region has the DNA TGTGCCAGCAGCTTAACATTAGCGGGTAGGCAAGAGACCCAGTACTTC. As protein: CASSLTLAGRQETQYF.

The chain has TRBV28 and TRBJ2-7; possible D gene TRBD2, 7 bases. Germline CDR1 and CDR2: MDHEN and SYDVKM. Trimming removed 6 bases from V and 1 base from J, with 13 bases in between. This CDR3 comprises 14 residues. CDR3 in DNA: TGTGCCAGCAGCCGGAGGGGGGGTTCCTACGAGCAGTACTTC. It codes for CASSRRGGSYEQYF.

V and J are TRBV5-1 and TRBJ1-2; TRBD1 is a possible D gene (6 bases). This CDR3 is 14 amino acids long. V shed 4 bases and J shed 1 base, with 11 bases lying between them. Germline V gene lookup returns CDR1 SGHRS and CDR2 YFSETQ. CDR3 bases: TGCGCCAGCAGCCCTGAGGGGGTTAACTATGGCTACACCTTC. This gives the protein CASSPEGVNYGYTF.

The chain combines TRBV18 with TRBJ1-5; D unresolved. V shed 2 bases and J shed 0 bases, with 8 bases lying between them. This CDR3 spans 15 amino acids. Per the germline V gene, CDR1 is KGHSH and CDR2 is LQKENI. The CDR3 bases are TGTGCCAGCTCACCAAGTCTAGATAGCAATCAGCCCCAGCATTTT. This codes for CASSPSLDSNQPQHF. The full variable domain, rest sourced from reference TRBV18 and TRBJ1-5, is NAGVMQNPRHLVRRRGQEARLRCSPMKGHSHVYWYRQLPEEGLKFMVYLQKENIIDESGMPKERFSAEFPKEGPSILRIQQVVRGDSAAYFCASSPSLDSNQPQHFGDGTRLSIL.

This clone occurred once. V usage is TRBV29-1 and J usage is TRBJ1-2; D ambiguous. V dropped 4 bases and J dropped 5 bases, with 11 bases sitting between them. Germline assignment: CDR1 SQVTM and CDR2 ANQGSEA. This CDR3 has 12 amino acids. The CDR3 is CSVGRGGYGYTF. The CDR3 coding sequence is TGCAGCGTTGGCCGGGGAGGGTATGGCTACACCTTC.

The gene calls are TRBV29-1 and TRBJ2-4, with D possibly being TRBD2 (5 bases). The CDR3 has 11 residues. Germline-derived CDR1 and CDR2 are SQVTM and ANQGSEA. V was pared by 2 bases and J by 7 bases, with 6 bases between. CDR3 loop: CSVEIANIQYF. CDR3 in DNA: TGCAGCGTTGAAATAGCGAACATTCAGTACTTC.

The genes are TRBV10-3 and TRBJ2-2, with 13 bases matching TRBD2. Trimming cost V 2 bases and J 6 bases; bases outside gene matches: 3. This CDR3 contains 16 residues. Germline V lookup: CDR1 ENHRY, CDR2 SYGVKD. The CDR3, as DNA: TGTGCCATCAGTGAGGGACTAGCGGGAGTGTCCGGGGAGCTGTTTTTT. It yields the protein CAISEGLAGVSGELFF.

CDR3 amino acids: CAWRPTGTYEQYF. The DNA for the CDR3 is TGTGCCTGGAGACCTACAGGGACCTACGAGCAGTACTTC. V is TRBV30 and J is TRBJ2-7, with D possibly being TRBD1 (6 bases). The CDR3 covers 13 residues. Germline values: CDR1 GTSNPN, CDR2 SVGIG (reference sequence). V was cut by 3 bases and J by 2 bases, with 11 bases left in between.

The chain carries TRBV5-1 and TRBJ1-4; D is unclear. The length of the CDR3 is 14 residues. Deletions cut 1 base from V and 8 bases from J, with 12 bases between. Germline loops: CDR1 SGHRS, CDR2 YFSETQ. The CDR3: CASSLRNEGEKLFF. The CDR3, as DNA: TGCGCCAGCAGCTTGAGGAATGAGGGCGAAAAACTGTTTTTT.

This clone was counted a single time. The genes are TRBV28 and TRBJ1-4, with D hard to call. Germline lookup yields CDR1 MDHEN and CDR2 SYDVKM. Trimming left V 7 bases short and J 5 bases short, with 11 bases between. CDR3 length: 13 amino acids. CDR3: CASTPYLNEKLFF. The DNA of the CDR3 is TGTGCCAGCACGCCCTACTTAAATGAAAAACTGTTTTTT.

This clone showed up just once. V gene TRBV7-2 combines with J gene TRBJ1-5; D remains unclear. V lost 3 bases and J 6 bases, leaving 12 bases between the germline ends. CDR1 SGHTA and CDR2 FQGNSA come from the germline V gene. CDR3 size: 14 residues. In DNA, the CDR3 is TGTGCCAGCAGCTTTATGTGTTGTCTTCAGCCCCAGCATTTT. Protein product: CASSFMCCLQPQHF.

CDR3 protein: CATSQVGVYEQYF. The CDR3 coding sequence is TGTGCCACCAGTCAAGTCGGTGTCTACGAGCAGTACTTC. The chain uses TRBV24-1 and TRBJ2-7; no clear D gene. CDR1 is KGHDR and CDR2 is SFDVKD in the germline V gene. This CDR3 spans 13 amino acids. The ends were cut back, 6 bases at V and 3 bases at J, with 11 bases in the middle.

This sequence joins TRBV7-2 and TRBJ2-3; D gene uncertain. The CDR3 covers 14 residues. Per germline, CDR1 SGHTA and CDR2 FQGNSA. V was pared by 1 base and J by 7 bases, with 12 bases between. CDR3 nucleotide sequence: TGTGCCAGCAGCTTAGACGGAGCGTACTATACGCAGTATTTT. Translating it yields CASSLDGAYYTQYF. The full variable domain, its missing parts supplied by reference TRBV7-2 and TRBJ2-3, is GAGVSQSPSNKVTEKGKDVELRCDPISGHTALYWYRQSLGQGLEFLIYFQGNSAPDKSGLPSDRFSAERTGGSVSTLTIQRTQQEDSAVYLCASSLDGAYYTQYFGPGTRLTVL.